One sample yielded the 10 T cell receptor beta chains listed below, sequenced in a study of cytomegalovirus exposure and HLA in healthy donors (dated by TCRdb to about 2017). The library was produced with the immunoSEQ multiplex PCR assay. For the multiplex PCR, a mixture combining 60 forward primers for TCR Vbeta segments and 13 reverse primers for TCR Jbeta segments was used. TCRdb carries this immuneACCESS record with in-frame sequences only. Its versions omit some clonotypes, under half of them owing to an unresolved V gene in the studies checked, with the rest unexplained. The sample yields 100,000 or so clones; over 60% were counted once. The top ten clones comprise around 5% of the sample. The specimen sequenced was PBMCs. The receptor set was obtained from a man aged 25-45 years in good health and CMV-seropositive.

This sequence joins TRBV7-9 and TRBJ1-2, with a tentative D call TRBD1 (5 bases). Looked up from germline, CDR1 is SEHNR and CDR2 is FQNEAQ (reference sequence). CDR3 length equals 13 residues. V gave up 3 bases and J gave up 3 bases, with 8 bases separating them. CDR3 coding DNA: TGTGCCAGCAGCTTGGCGGGACACTATGGCTACACCTTC. This translates into CASSLAGHYGYTF.

The chain couples TRBV28 to TRBJ2-4, with 10 bases lining up with TRBD2. The CDR3 is 18 residues long. CDR1 MDHEN and CDR2 SYDVKM come from the germline V gene. Unmatched junction bases numbered 11, after V lost 4 bases and J lost 2 bases. This CDR3 reads CASSSPLAGEVSKNIQYF. DNA of the CDR3: TGTGCCAGCAGTTCCCCCCTAGCGGGAGAGGTATCCAAAAACATTCAGTACTTC.

The rearrangement links TRBV27 to TRBJ1-1, with 9 bases that match TRBD1. The CDR3 length is 16 residues. Trimming removed 8 bases from V and 0 bases from J; junction bases left unmatched: 10. Germline CDR1 is MNHEY and CDR2 is SMNVEV (reference sequence). The CDR3 bases are TGTGCCAGCCTTTCCGGGACAGGGTATCTGAACACTGAAGCTTTCTTT. Translating gives CASLSGTGYLNTEAFF.

J is TRBJ2-3 and V is TRBV9, with 9 bases fitting TRBD2. The ends lost 3 bases at V and 8 bases at J; junction bases unmatched: 4. CDR3 size: 13 residues. Germline V gives CDR1 SGDLS, CDR2 YYNGEE. CDR3 bases: TGTGCCAGCAGCGCCCTTAGCGGGGGTACGCAGTATTTT. Protein product: CASSALSGGTQYF.

The chain uses TRBV6-1 and TRBJ2-1; tentative D call: TRBD1 (6 bases). V lost 5 bases and J lost 6, with 14 bases in between. Germline-derived CDR1 and CDR2 are MNHNS and SASEGT. The CDR3 is 14 residues long. The CDR3 region has the DNA TGTGCCAGCAGTACAGGGATGCCCTCCAATGAGCAGTTCTTC. Translated: CASSTGMPSNEQFF.

V is TRBV11-1 and J is TRBJ1-2; 7 positions agree with TRBD1. There are 15 residues in the CDR3. V lost 4 bases to trimming and J lost 4 bases; unmatched junction nucleotides: 9. Germline-derived CDR1 and CDR2 are SGHAT and FQDESV (reference sequence). The CDR3 region is CASSSTGVGRYGYTF. CDR3 in DNA: TGTGCCAGCAGCTCAACAGGGGTCGGCCGCTATGGCTACACCTTC.

About this clone itself: An end of the junction does not agree with germline; a read error may underlie this. This chain uses TRBV7-9 with TRBJ1-3; TRBD1 is a possible D gene (6 bases). Germline V gene lookup returns CDR1 SEHNR and CDR2 FQNEAQ (reference sequence). This CDR3 is built from 18 residues. For the CDR3, the DNA is TGTTCCAGCAGCTTAGTGGAAGGGGGGGAATACTCTGGAAACACCATATATTTT. Amino acids: CSSSLVEGGEYSGNTIYF.

V and J are TRBV5-6 and TRBJ2-7; 10 nucleotides match TRBD1. This CDR3 comprises 14 residues. The germline V gene encodes CDR1 SGHDT and CDR2 YYEEEE. V lost 1 base to trimming and J lost 6 bases; unmatched junction nucleotides: 4. CDR3 amino acids: CASSLPGTGVEQYF. CDR3 DNA sequence: TGTGCCAGCAGCTTGCCCGGGACAGGGGTCGAGCAGTACTTC.

In DNA form, the CDR3 reads TGCGCCAGCACCGAAAGGTCGGTGGCGGGGGCTAAAAACAATGAGCAGTTCTTC. Its translation is CASTERSVAGAKNNEQFF. V is TRBV4-1 and J is TRBJ2-1; tentatively, D is TRBD2 (7 bases). CDR1 is MGHRA, CDR2 YSYEKL, per germline. The CDR3 spans 18 residues. Trimming shortened V by 7 bases and J by 5 bases, and 27 bases separated the two germline ends.

The CDR3 is CASSQEVGRDSSNDFEQFF. The CDR3 DNA reads as TGCGCCAGCAGCCAAGAGGTGGGTAGGGACAGCTCGAACGACTTTGAGCAGTTCTTC. The chain links TRBV4-1 to TRBJ2-1, with 7 bases that match TRBD1. The ends lost 0 bases at V and 9 bases at J; junction bases unmatched: 20. CDR1 and CDR2 from the germline V gene are MGHRA and YSYEKL. The CDR3 extends over 19 amino acids.